Listed below are T cell receptor beta chains from one sample, sequenced in a study of blood T cell repertoires in COVID-19. Sequenced by immunoSEQ multiplex PCR; TCRdb stores in-frame clones only, minus some. The top ten hold roughly 2% of the sample, which has hundreds of thousands of clones, 85% to 90% seen once. The sequencing sample was made of PBMCs or T cells enriched from blood (not recorded which). The receptors derive from a woman in her sixties or seventies in a cohort exposed to, infected with or recovered from COVID-19 (not recorded which). The CDR3 runs from the conserved cysteine through the conserved F or W. D genes are given only for firm matches. Size is omitted from some rows. Given values are once, few, many or a class for expanded clones.

J,size,D,V,CDR3,DNA
TRBJ2-5,.,.,TRBV14,CASSQEESGQALQETQYF,TGTGCCAGCAGCCAAGAAGAAAGTGGGCAGGCGCTCCAAGAGACCCAGTACTTC
TRBJ2-2,.,.,TRBV18,CASSSDRLAGELFF,TGTGCCAGCTCGTCCGACAGGCTCGCCGGGGAGCTGTTTTTT
TRBJ1-3,.,.,TRBV12-3/TRBV12-4,CASSSGDGNTIYF,TGTGCCAGCAGTTCGGGGGATGGAAACACCATATATTTT
TRBJ2-3,.,.,TRBV7-9,CASSQGQLSTDTQYF,TGTGCCAGCAGCCAAGGACAGTTAAGCACAGATACGCAGTATTTT
TRBJ1-4,.,TRBD1,TRBV6-5,CASSYGQGGGEKLFF,TGTGCCAGCAGTTACGGGCAGGGGGGCGGTGAAAAACTGTTTTTT
TRBJ2-7,.,TRBD1,TRBV29-1,CSAEGDSSYEQYF,TGCAGCGCTGAGGGGGACAGCTCCTACGAGCAGTACTTC
TRBJ1-5,.,TRBD1,TRBV7-9,CASSSGTGNQPQHF,TGTGCCAGCAGCTCCGGGACAGGGAATCAGCCCCAGCATTTT
TRBJ1-2,.,TRBD1,TRBV5-8,CASSWDSYGYTF,TGTGCCAGCAGCTGGGACAGCTATGGCTACACCTTC
TRBJ1-4,.,.,TRBV24-1,CATSNLGEKLFF,TGTGCCACCAGTAATCTAGGAGAAAAACTGTTTTTT
TRBJ1-6,.,TRBD1,TRBV5-4,CASSTGQGAYNSPLHF,TGTGCCAGCAGCACCGGACAGGGGGCCTATAATTCACCCCTCCACTTT
TRBJ2-5,.,TRBD1,TRBV19,CASSPRGRGETQYF,TGTGCCAGTAGTCCCAGGGGGCGCGGAGAGACCCAGTACTTC
TRBJ1-2,.,TRBD1,TRBV3-1/TRBV3-2,CASSQAGGGYTF,TGTGCCAGCAGCCAGGCAGGGGGGGGCTACACCTTC
TRBJ1-1,.,TRBD1,TRBV28,CASSGTGRTEAFF,TGTGCCAGCAGCGGGACAGGACGGACTGAAGCTTTCTTT
TRBJ1-1,.,TRBD1,TRBV7-8,CASSLGTGGWGTEAFF,TGTGCCAGCAGCCTCGGGACAGGGGGATGGGGCACTGAAGCTTTCTTT
TRBJ1-2,.,.,TRBV11-3,CASSLDPAGYGYTF,TGTGCCAGCAGCTTAGATCCGGCAGGTTATGGCTACACCTTC
TRBJ2-5,few,.,TRBV2,CASSEGNRERETQYF,TGTGCCAGCAGTGAAGGGAACAGGGAGAGAGAGACCCAGTACTTC
TRBJ2-3,.,.,TRBV19,CASNRRGITDTQYF,TGTGCCAGTAATCGACGAGGAATCACAGATACGCAGTATTTT
TRBJ2-1,.,TRBD2,TRBV9,CASSTGLDLGNEQFF,TGTGCCAGCAGCACGGGACTAGACTTAGGCAATGAGCAGTTCTTC
TRBJ2-7,.,.,TRBV28,CASSLGRGNYEQYF,TGTGCCAGCAGTTTGGGCAGGGGTAACTACGAGCAGTACTTC
TRBJ2-5,.,TRBD2,TRBV3-1/TRBV3-2,CASSQYPAGLAGVLETQYF,TGTGCCAGCAGCCAGTATCCCGCCGGGCTAGCGGGAGTGTTGGAGACCCAGTACTTC
TRBJ2-3,.,TRBD1,TRBV3-1/TRBV3-2,CASSHTGAFTDTQYF,TGTGCCAGCAGCCATACAGGGGCGTTCACAGATACGCAGTATTTT
TRBJ2-7,.,.,TRBV24-1,CATSVVEQYF,TGTGCCACCAGTGTCGTCGAGCAGTACTTC
TRBJ2-5,.,.,TRBV18,CASSPPLQETQYF,TGTGCCAGCTCACCACCTCTACAAGAGACCCAGTACTTC
TRBJ2-1,.,TRBD1,TRBV2,CASSDGTGWHNEQFF,TGTGCCAGCAGCGACGGGACAGGGTGGCACAATGAGCAGTTCTTC
TRBJ1-6,.,.,TRBV5-1,CASSRRGDGNSPLHF,TGCGCCAGCAGCCGCAGGGGAGACGGTAATTCACCCCTCCACTTT
TRBJ2-7,.,TRBD2,TRBV7-2,CASSPGLAGPYEQYF,TGTGCCAGCAGCCCGGGACTAGCGGGTCCCTACGAGCAGTACTTC
TRBJ2-2,.,.,TRBV19,CASNLLSGAGELFF,TGTGCCAGTAACCTTTTATCGGGGGCCGGGGAGCTGTTTTTT
TRBJ2-1,once,TRBD1,TRBV9,CASSVQGVTYNEQFF,TGTGCCAGCAGCGTACAGGGGGTAACCTACAATGAGCAGTTCTTC
TRBJ2-7,.,.,TRBV13,CASRPYRSSYEQYF,TGTGCCAGCAGACCCTACAGAAGCTCCTACGAGCAGTACTTC
TRBJ2-1,.,.,TRBV7-2,CASSSGGGTNEQFF,TGTGCCAGCAGCTCGGGGGGCGGGACCAATGAGCAGTTCTTC
TRBJ1-5,.,.,TRBV30,CAWSEQVGVRQPQHF,TGTGCCTGGAGTGAGCAGGTCGGGGTGAGGCAGCCCCAGCATTTT
TRBJ2-2,once,.,TRBV11-2,CASSLDQLWELFF,TGTGCCAGCAGCTTAGATCAATTGTGGGAGCTGTTTTTT
TRBJ1-2,once,TRBD1,TRBV24-1,CATSDWDRPYGYTF,TGTGCCACCAGTGATTGGGACAGACCATATGGCTACACCTTC
TRBJ2-7,.,.,TRBV4-2,CASSQEDRQYSYEQYF,TGTGCCAGCAGCCAGGAGGACAGACAGTACTCCTACGAGCAGTACTTC
TRBJ2-1,.,TRBD2,TRBV7-9,CASSLGREGRGEQFF,TGTGCCAGCAGCTTAGGGCGGGAGGGCCGCGGTGAGCAGTTCTTC
TRBJ1-2,once,.,TRBV2,CASSEFPDSYGYTF,TGTGCCAGCAGTGAATTTCCGGACTCCTATGGCTACACCTTC
TRBJ1-6,.,TRBD1,TRBV9,CASSVARGQGNSPLHF,TGTGCCAGCAGCGTAGCAAGAGGACAGGGTAATTCACCCCTCCACTTT
TRBJ2-1,.,.,TRBV18,CASSQFKVPSSYNEQFF,TGTGCCAGCTCCCAGTTTAAAGTCCCCAGCTCCTACAATGAGCAGTTCTTC
TRBJ1-4,.,.,TRBV7-9,CASSFRQNFNEKLFF,TGTGCCAGCAGCTTCAGACAGAACTTTAATGAAAAACTGTTTTTT
TRBJ2-7,.,.,TRBV19,CASSPGIEQYF,TGTGCCAGTAGTCCAGGGATAGAGCAGTACTTC
TRBJ1-6,.,TRBD1,TRBV28,CASSSQTGAPSPLHF,TGTGCCAGCAGTTCCCAGACAGGGGCACCTTCACCCCTCCACTTT
TRBJ2-7,.,TRBD2,TRBV3-1/TRBV3-2,CASSPEAGGSYEQYF,TGTGCCAGCAGCCCGGAAGCGGGAGGGTCTTACGAGCAGTACTTC
TRBJ2-4,.,TRBD1,TRBV27,CASSFGTGLAKNIQYF,TGTGCCAGCAGTTTTGGGACAGGGTTGGCCAAAAACATTCAGTACTTC
TRBJ1-2,.,TRBD1,TRBV6-1,CASINRGQGNYGYTF,TGTGCCAGCATCAACCGGGGACAGGGGAACTATGGCTACACCTTC
TRBJ1-1,.,.,TRBV27,CASSFLGEGTEAFF,TGTGCCAGCAGTTTTTTGGGGGAGGGCACTGAAGCTTTCTTT
TRBJ1-5,.,TRBD1,TRBV6-5,CASRETGLTQPQHF,TGTGCCAGCCGGGAGACAGGGTTGACTCAGCCCCAGCATTTT
TRBJ2-3,.,.,TRBV14,CASSPSTRLADTQYF,TGTGCCAGCAGCCCCTCGACTAGGCTCGCAGATACGCAGTATTTT
TRBJ2-3,.,TRBD2,TRBV9,CASSVEGLAGADTQYF,TGTGCCAGCAGCGTAGAGGGACTAGCGGGAGCAGATACGCAGTATTTT
TRBJ1-5,.,.,TRBV6-5,CASSVNQPQHF,TGTGCCAGCAGCGTCAATCAGCCCCAGCATTTT
TRBJ2-7,once,TRBD1,TRBV27,CASSPGRGRDEQYF,TGTGCCAGCAGCCCCGGCAGGGGGCGCGACGAGCAGTACTTC
TRBJ2-7,.,TRBD1,TRBV30,CAWKSLPRTGSYEQYF,TGTGCCTGGAAATCTCTCCCCCGGACAGGGAGTTACGAGCAGTACTTC
TRBJ2-1,.,TRBD2,TRBV15,CATSRDKGSSSGVNEQFF,TGTGCCACCAGCAGAGATAAGGGGAGCTCTAGCGGGGTTAATGAGCAGTTCTTC
TRBJ2-3,once,.,TRBV30,CAWNARAFTDTQYF,TGTGCATGGAACGCGCGAGCGTTCACAGATACGCAGTATTTT
TRBJ2-7,few,.,TRBV7-9,CASSYGVRGTYEQYF,TGTGCCAGCAGCTACGGTGTCCGGGGTACCTACGAGCAGTACTTC
TRBJ2-1,.,.,TRBV20-1,CSASRGRGIYNEQFF,TGCAGTGCTAGTCGTGGGAGGGGGATATACAATGAGCAGTTCTTC
TRBJ2-5,.,.,TRBV25-1,CASSEPAGETQYF,TGTGCCAGCAGTGAGCCAGCGGGAGAGACCCAGTACTTC
TRBJ2-7,once,TRBD1,TRBV7-3,CASSLTGQGYEQYF,TGTGCCAGCAGCTTAACGGGACAGGGCTACGAGCAGTACTTC